This T cell receptor (beta chain) was captured in a study of blood T cell repertoires in COVID-19. Clones were sequenced by immunoSEQ multiplex PCR, and TCRdb holds only the in-frame ones, with some missing. The repertoire consists of under 350,000 clones, with around nine tenths occurring once and the leading ten covering approximately 6.8%. The V gene lost 6 bases and the J gene lost 7 bases, with 6 bases spanning the gap. The CDR3 is 11 residues long. Germline V lookup: CDR1 SGHVS, CDR2 FNYEAQ. Sequencing input: peripheral blood. This TCR derives from a woman aged 25 to 39 with COVID-19, enrolled during active disease. This chain joins TRBV7-6 and TRBJ2-2; tentative D call: TRBD2 (5 bases). This CDR3 reads CASSRGGELFF. Here the CDR3 DNA reads TGTGCCAGCAGTCGGGGCGGGGAGCTGTTTTTT.